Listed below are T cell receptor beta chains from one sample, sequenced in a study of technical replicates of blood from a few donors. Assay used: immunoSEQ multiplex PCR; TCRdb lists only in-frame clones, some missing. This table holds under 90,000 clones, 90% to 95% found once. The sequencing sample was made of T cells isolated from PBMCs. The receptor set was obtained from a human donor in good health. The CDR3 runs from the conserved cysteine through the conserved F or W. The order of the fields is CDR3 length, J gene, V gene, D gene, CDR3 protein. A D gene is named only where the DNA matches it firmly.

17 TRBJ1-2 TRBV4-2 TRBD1 CASSPWTGEGDNYGYTF
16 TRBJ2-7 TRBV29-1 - CSVEDMSSAGPYEQYF
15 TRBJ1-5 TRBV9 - CASSVDLSGVQPQHF
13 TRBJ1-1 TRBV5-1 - CASSYGGGTEAFF
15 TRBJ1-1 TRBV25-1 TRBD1 CASSEPRQGNTEAFF
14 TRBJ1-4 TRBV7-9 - CASGPFGEDEKLFF
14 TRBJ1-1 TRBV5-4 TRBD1 CASSIGQGGTEAFF
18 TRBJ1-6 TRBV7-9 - CASSLFDGGADYNSPLHF
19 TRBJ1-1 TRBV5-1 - CASSLNPVRGSLGNTEAFF
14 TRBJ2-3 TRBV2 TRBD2 CASRTGTSFSTQYF
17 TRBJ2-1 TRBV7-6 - CASSLGWVGQLLNEQFF
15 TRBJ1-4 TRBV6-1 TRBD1 CASTQETGRRGKLFF
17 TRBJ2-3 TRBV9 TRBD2 CASSVGSGGHFGDTQYF
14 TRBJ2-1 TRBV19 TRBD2 CASSGLADYNEQFF
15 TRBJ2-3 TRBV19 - CASSINQGRRDTQYF
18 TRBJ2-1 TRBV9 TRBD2 CASSTPQRGGSSYNEQFF
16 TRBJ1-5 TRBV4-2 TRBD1 CASSQVLKTGTTPQHF
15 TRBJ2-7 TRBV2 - CASRKTQGTGYEQYF
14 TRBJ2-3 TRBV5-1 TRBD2 CASIRGGSTDTQYF
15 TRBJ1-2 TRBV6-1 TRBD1 CASRNGQGRNYGYTF
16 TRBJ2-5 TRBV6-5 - CASSYIPGALQETQYF
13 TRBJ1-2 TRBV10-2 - CASSTGSRYGYTF
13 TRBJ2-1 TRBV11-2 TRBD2 CASSLREAVEQFF
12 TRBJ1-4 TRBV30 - CACTGFNEKLFF
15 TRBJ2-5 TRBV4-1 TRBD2 CASRPEPGGQETQYF
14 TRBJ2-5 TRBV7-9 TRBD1 CASSSRTGGETQYF
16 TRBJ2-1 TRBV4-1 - CASSPSSLVTYNEQFF
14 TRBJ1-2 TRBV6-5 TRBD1 CASRVAGGLYGYTF
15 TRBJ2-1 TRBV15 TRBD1 CATSRDRTGGIEQFF
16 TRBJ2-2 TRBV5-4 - CASSSGDQLNTGELFF
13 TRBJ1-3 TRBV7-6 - CASSPTVGNTIYF
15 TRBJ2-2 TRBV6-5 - CASHLEPRGSLELFF
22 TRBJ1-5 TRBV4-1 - CASSQGQAFRQAVEMSNQPQHF
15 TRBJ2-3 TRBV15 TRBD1 CATSKKRGPGDTQYF
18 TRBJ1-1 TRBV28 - CASSSFRYGGGMNTEAFF
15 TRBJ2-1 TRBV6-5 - CASSYSGQGHNEQFF
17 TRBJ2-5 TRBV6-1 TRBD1 CASSGAGTGSPRETQYF
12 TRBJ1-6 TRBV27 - CASSREDSPLHF
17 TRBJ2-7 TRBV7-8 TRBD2 CASSLDSRASGTYEQYF
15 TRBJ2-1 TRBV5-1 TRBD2 CASSLAGTTHNEQFF
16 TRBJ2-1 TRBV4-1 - CASSSLGSGPSDEQFF
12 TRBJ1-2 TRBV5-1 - CASSLGGDGYTF
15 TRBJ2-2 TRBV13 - CASSSPRGNTGELFF
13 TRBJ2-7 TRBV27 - CASSLGQNYEQYF
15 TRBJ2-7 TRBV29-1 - CSGLGVRESSYEQYF
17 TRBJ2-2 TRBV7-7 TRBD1 CASSLRLTGGNTGELFF
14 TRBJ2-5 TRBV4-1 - CASSRLGGVETQYF
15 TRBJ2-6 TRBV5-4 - CASSLWSSGANVLTF
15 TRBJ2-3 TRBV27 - CASSPDLAITDTQYF
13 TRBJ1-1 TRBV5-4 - CASSLVRNTEAFF
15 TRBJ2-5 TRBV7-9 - CASSPDGWQGETQYF
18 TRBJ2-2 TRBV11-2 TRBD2 CASNLRGLGGRDTGELFF
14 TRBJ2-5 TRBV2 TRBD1 CASSELTGEETQYF
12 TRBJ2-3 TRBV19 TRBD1 CASSKGAHTQYF
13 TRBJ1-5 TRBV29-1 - CSALSGFNQPQHF
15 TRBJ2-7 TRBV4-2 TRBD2 CASTVVAGATYEQYF